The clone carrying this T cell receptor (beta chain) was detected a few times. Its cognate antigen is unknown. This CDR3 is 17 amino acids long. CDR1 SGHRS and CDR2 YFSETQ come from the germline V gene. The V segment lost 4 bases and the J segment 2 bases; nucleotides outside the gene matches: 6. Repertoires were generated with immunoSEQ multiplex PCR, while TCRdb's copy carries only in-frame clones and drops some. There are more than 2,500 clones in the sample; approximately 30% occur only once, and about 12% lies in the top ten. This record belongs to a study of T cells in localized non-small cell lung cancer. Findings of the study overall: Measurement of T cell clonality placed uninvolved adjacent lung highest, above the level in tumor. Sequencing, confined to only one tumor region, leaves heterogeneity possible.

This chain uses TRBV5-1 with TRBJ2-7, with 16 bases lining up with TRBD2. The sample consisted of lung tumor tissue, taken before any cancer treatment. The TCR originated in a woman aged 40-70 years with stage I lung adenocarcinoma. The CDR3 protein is CASSAGTSGRAPYEQYF. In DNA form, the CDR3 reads TGCGCCAGCAGCGCAGGGACTAGCGGGAGGGCCCCCTACGAGCAGTACTTC.